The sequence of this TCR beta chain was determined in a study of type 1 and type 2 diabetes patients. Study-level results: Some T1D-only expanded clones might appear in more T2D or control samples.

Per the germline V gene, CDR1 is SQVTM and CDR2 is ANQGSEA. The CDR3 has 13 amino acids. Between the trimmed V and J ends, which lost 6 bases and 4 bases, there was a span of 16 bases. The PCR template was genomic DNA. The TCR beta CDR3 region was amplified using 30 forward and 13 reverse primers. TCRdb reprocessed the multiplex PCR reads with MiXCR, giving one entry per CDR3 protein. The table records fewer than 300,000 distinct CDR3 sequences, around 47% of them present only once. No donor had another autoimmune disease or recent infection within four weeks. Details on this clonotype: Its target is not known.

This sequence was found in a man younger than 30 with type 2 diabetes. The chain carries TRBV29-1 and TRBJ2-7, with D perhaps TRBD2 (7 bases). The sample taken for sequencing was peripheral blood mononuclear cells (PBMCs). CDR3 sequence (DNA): TGCAGCGTCGGCGGGGGCAGGTCGTACGAGCAGTACTTC. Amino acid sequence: CSVGGGRSYEQYF.